The clone carrying this TCR beta chain was seen a few times. This specimen comes from a study of blood T cell repertoires in COVID-19. The V and J ends lost 3 bases and 6 bases, in that order; junction bases with no gene match: 8. Germline V lookup: CDR1 LGHNT, CDR2 FRNRAP. CDR3 length equals 15 residues. Generated by immunoSEQ multiplex PCR, the TCRdb table keeps only in-frame clones and is missing some. The sample lists tens of thousands of clones; roughly 85% were seen once. The sample taken for sequencing was peripheral blood. V and J are TRBV12-5 and TRBJ1-5; 7 nucleotides align to TRBD1. The TCR sequence derives from a man aged 25 to 40 with acute or convalescent COVID-19. This CDR3 reads CASGLGQGDVQPQHF. Here the CDR3 DNA reads TGTGCTAGTGGTTTAGGGCAGGGGGACGTTCAGCCCCAGCATTTT.